This T cell receptor (beta chain) is from a study of CD8+ T cells in alopecia areata (dated by TCRdb to between 2018 and 2020). In terms of the full investigation: Treated patients were enrolled in an open-label pilot trial of oral tofacitinib, 5 to 10 mg twice daily, for moderate-to-severe alopecia areata. The SALT score, which quantifies the percentage of affected scalp surface area, was used to measure disease severity in treated patients. Patients stayed on tofacitinib for 6 to 18 months and then had 6 months of follow-up off drug so that delayed response and recurrence could be assessed. In both human patients and the C3H/HeJ mouse model, the study applied high-throughput TCRbeta sequencing to look at T cell clonal expansion in alopecia areata. Biopsies were taken from tofacitinib-treated patients at baseline and at 4 and 24 weeks of treatment, and a later scalp biopsy was taken in several of the tofacitinib-treated patients. RNA came from the PAXgene miRNA kit for fixed scalp, the miRNeasy kit for PBMCs, and the RNeasy kit for mouse skin. Scalp tissue and sorted CD4+ and CD8+ peripheral blood T cells from patchy and totalis/universalis alopecia areata patients and from healthy controls were covered by human TCRbeta sequencing. TCRbeta CDR3 regions were amplified by immunoSEQ multiplex PCR using 35 Vbeta forward and 13 Jbeta reverse primers. Clonality in the scalp was compared among normal scalp (n=4), patchy alopecia areata scalp (n=8), and alopecia totalis/universalis scalp (n=8).

Notes on this clone: Its antigen specificity is not known. Per-nucleotide qualities are absent, and no much larger clonotype sits a single base away.

V is pared back by 6 bases and J by 7 bases, with 10 bases lying between the germline termini. From the germline V gene, CDR1 is SQVTM and CDR2 is ANQGSEA. The CDR3, from cysteine to phenylalanine, totals 11 residues. Only CDR3 DNA is held: 33 bases, read in frame from base 1. Library prep was done by the immunoSEQ multiplex PCR assay. To provide template for TCR sequencing, every sample had RNA extracted and reverse transcribed into cDNA. SuperScript III was used to make first-strand cDNA, primed with a 2:1 mix of oligo-dT and random hexamers. A synthetic immune receptor repertoire was used to gauge amplification bias, and whatever bias remained was removed computationally. On the authors' methods: Raw reads were preprocessed to remove errors, and CDR3 was defined according to IMGT conventions as the region from the conserved cysteine to phenylalanine. To get clonality, Shannon entropy was normalized by log2 of the number of productive unique TCRs and the result was subtracted from 1. Whether each scalp clone was CD4 or CD8 was inferred by checking scalp TCRbeta sequences against the CD4 and CD8 repertoires from sorted blood. Not all clones reach the TCRdb copy of this immuneACCESS table, which keeps in-frame sequences only. Checked studies attribute under half of the gap to unresolved V genes and leave the rest unexplained. The DNA gave D and trimming, while V, J and clone size come from that table. In all, the sample holds about 200,000 clones, and approximately 60% of those were seen once. Jointly, the top ten make up less than 3.5% of the sample.

In light of the paper, this sample's time point label describes: around 4 weeks on oral tofacitinib. This sample's treatment or condition label indicates: oral pan-JAK inhibitor, 5-10 mg twice daily. Lesional scalp punch biopsies and peripheral blood were collected from alopecia areata patients. PBMCs were separated by density centrifugation and stained for CD3, CD4 and CD8, after which CD4+ and CD8+ T cells were sorted on a FACSAria. On the study overall, not on this receptor specifically: Scalp TCR repertoire analysis is complicated because resident alphabeta T cells in normal human skin are also sequenced, whereas mouse skin is dominated by gammadelta T cells. Many expanded lesional clones were found to persist in scalp and blood during tofacitinib treatment, and relapse after treatment cessation may be partly explained by this persistence. TCR sequences shared between patients were less clear than in mice, possibly partly because of HLA diversity in the patient population. Because the treated cohort was small and had just a single nonresponder, larger studies are needed to establish links between baseline CD8+ expansion and response. Lesional scalp, especially in alopecia totalis/universalis, showed higher clonality and more expanded CD8+ clones than normal scalp, suggesting antigenic drive. Tofacitinib significantly lowered scalp clonality and the number of expanded CD8+ clones among the top 100 scalp clones.

The chain is assembled from TRBV29-1 and TRBJ2-1; perhaps TRBD2 is the D gene, with 5 bases matching. This receptor was taken from a human donor with alopecia areata. The sample in question was CD4+ T cells sorted from blood, obtained at week 4, from a patient treated with tofacitinib. The CDR3 reads as follows: CSVESGNEQFF. The nucleotide sequence reads as follows: TGCAGCGTCGAGAGCGGAAATGAGCAGTTCTTC.